This entry lists 10 T cell receptor beta chains sequenced from one sample in a study of cytomegalovirus exposure and HLA in healthy donors. In the PCR, 60 Vbeta and 13 Jbeta primers were used. Clones were sequenced by immunoSEQ multiplex PCR, and TCRdb holds only the in-frame ones, with some missing. The top ten hold about 0.84% of the sample, which has approximately 190,000 clones, around four fifths seen once. Input material: PBMCs. These receptors were obtained from a woman aged 18-29 years in good health and CMV-seronegative.

This clone occurred a few times. The rearrangement uses TRBV5-4 and TRBJ2-5; D is uncertain. The J call is doubtful: the DNA matches TRBJ2-7 better. CDR1 is SGHNT, CDR2 YYREEE, per germline (reference sequence). CDR3 length: 12 residues. CDR3: CASSLDYYEQYF. The CDR3 nucleotides read TGTGCCAGCAGCTTGGATTATTACGAGCAGTACTTC.

This clone was recorded once. This chain connects TRBV6-4 to TRBJ2-3; D remains unclear. The CDR3 is 14 residues long. CDR1 MRHNA and CDR2 SNTAGT come from the germline V gene. The V gene lost 2 bases and the J gene lost 2 bases, with 8 bases spanning the gap. CDR3 in amino acids: CASSDPYLTDTQYF. CDR3 nucleotide sequence: TGTGCCAGCAGTGACCCCTACCTCACAGATACGCAGTATTTT.

This clone came up once. V is TRBV25-1 and J is TRBJ1-2, with 10 bases identical to TRBD1. V shed 2 bases and J 6 bases; nucleotides not matched to a gene: 12. There are 17 residues in the CDR3. Looked up from germline, CDR1 is MGHDK and CDR2 is SYGVNS. For the CDR3, the DNA is TGTGCCAGCAGTGAAATTTTACCGGGACAGGGGAACCATGGCTACACCTTC. Translation: CASSEILPGQGNHGYTF.

The sample holds one count of this clone. The chain recombines TRBV10-3 with TRBJ2-7; 12 bases align to TRBD1. The CDR3 has 14 amino acids. Losses at the gene ends were 9 bases for V and 5 bases for J; bases not matched to a gene: 8. The germline V gene encodes CDR1 ENHRY and CDR2 SYGVKD. This CDR3 is CAIQTGTGGDEQYF. CDR3 sequence (DNA): TGTGCCATACAAACCGGGACAGGGGGCGACGAGCAGTACTTC.

The V gene is TRBV28, the J gene TRBJ1-3; D not resolved. Trimming pared 6 bases from V and 4 bases from J, leaving 7 bases between. The CDR3 covers 12 residues. Germline V gene lookup returns CDR1 MDHEN and CDR2 SYDVKM. The CDR3: CASSRMGNTIYF. Here the CDR3 DNA reads TGTGCCAGCAGCAGAATGGGAAACACCATATATTTT.

V usage is TRBV28 and J usage is TRBJ2-3; the match to TRBD2 covers 13 bases. This CDR3 region has 16 residues. CDR1 is MDHEN and CDR2 is SYDVKM in the germline V gene. Trimming at V came to 4 bases and at J to 2 bases, leaving 3 bases not matched to a gene. This CDR3 reads CASSSGTSGDTDTQYF. The DNA of the CDR3 is TGTGCCAGCAGTTCAGGGACTAGCGGGGACACAGATACGCAGTATTTT.

V gene TRBV19 combines with J gene TRBJ2-5; 12 nucleotides agree with TRBD2. The CDR3 extends over 17 amino acids. Germline lookup yields CDR1 LNHDA and CDR2 SQIVND (reference sequence). Trimming removed 6 bases from V and 7 bases from J; junction bases left unmatched: 15. The CDR3 DNA sequence: TGTGCCAGTAGCGTCGGAACTAGCGGGGGGCCGCGAGGGACCCAGTACTTC. Its protein is CASSVGTSGGPRGTQYF. The complete variable domain, with remaining parts taken from reference TRBV19 and TRBJ2-5, reads DGGITQSPKYLFRKEGQNVTLSCEQNLNHDAMYWYRQDPGQGLRLIYYSQIVNDFQKGDIAEGYSVSREKKESFPLTVTSAQKNPTAFYLCASSVGTSGGPRGTQYFGPGTRLLVL.

The gene calls are TRBV14 and TRBJ1-6; D may be TRBD1 (5 bases). V was clipped by 2 bases and J by 10 bases, with 9 bases between them. CDR1 is SGHDN, CDR2 FVKESK, per germline. The CDR3 is 13 residues long. Here the CDR3 reads CASSQWQGSPLHF. The CDR3 coding sequence is TGTGCCAGCAGCCAATGGCAGGGATCACCCCTCCACTTT.

The CDR3 DNA is TGTGCCAGCAGCGTAGAGAACACGGGATGGTACGGTGAGCAGTTCTTC. Translation gives CASSVENTGWYGEQFF. This chain links TRBV9 with TRBJ2-1; maybe TRBD2 (5 bases). Germline lookup yields CDR1 SGDLS and CDR2 YYNGEE. V lost 0 bases to trimming and J lost 9 bases, with 19 bases between them. This CDR3 comprises 16 residues.

The chain couples TRBV19 to TRBJ1-5, with D perhaps TRBD1 (5 bases). Germline V gene sequence: CDR1 LNHDA, CDR2 SQIVND (reference sequence). The CDR3 spans 10 residues. As DNA, the CDR3 is TGTGTAAGGGGTGGCCAGCCCCAGCATTTT. Its translation: CVRGGQPQHF.